This T cell receptor beta chain was found in a study of blood T cell repertoires in COVID-19. On the study more broadly: Italy, Spain and the United States were the sources of the convalescent and acute COVID-19 samples. In each case, the material was cDNA or gDNA derived from T cells, B-cell-depleted T cells, or PBMCs.

TCRdb's copy holds only in-frame clones and misses some; the assay was immunoSEQ multiplex PCR. Here the sample spans roughly 250,000 clones, around 88% being singletons. The junction had 15 bases not matched to a gene; V was cut back by 3 bases and J by 4 bases. The CDR3 is made up of 17 amino acids. In germline, CDR1 is DFQATT, CDR2 SNEGSKA (reference sequence). V gene TRBV20-1 combines with J gene TRBJ2-3, with 8 bases identical to TRBD2. The sequence derives from a man under 40 with acute or convalescent COVID-19. Sequencing was done on a sample of peripheral blood. The CDR3 DNA follows: TGCAGTGCTAGTCCCCAGCGGGGGAGGTTTGCGGCAGATACGCAGTATTTT. Its translation is CSASPQRGRFAADTQYF.